The T cell receptor beta chain under discussion was sequenced for a study of type 1 regulatory T cells. Broader study findings: Type 1 regulatory T cells had a more restricted TCR repertoire than non-type 1 regulatory T cells.

TCRdb reprocessed the reads via MiXCR and lists one record per CDR3 protein. Of tens of thousands of distinct CDR3 sequences in the sample, less than 65% were seen once. With respect to this clonotype: Its target is not known.

The clonotype was recovered from a human donor in good health. The specimen sequenced was cultured non-Tr1 T cells, either the whole culture or a sorted T cell fraction (not recorded which).

The CDR3, as DNA: TGCAGTGCCGGAGGAACTGTCAGCGGGAGGGCCTATGGGTACGAGCAGTACTTC. Protein product: CSAGGTVSGRAYGYEQYF. The rearrangement links TRBV20-1 to TRBJ2-7; TRBD2 agrees at 10 bases. Trimming cost V 6 bases and J 4 bases; bases outside gene matches: 21. The CDR3 is made up of 18 amino acids. Germline loops: CDR1 DFQATT, CDR2 SNEGSKA (reference sequence).